This T cell receptor (beta chain) was identified in a study of graft-versus-host responses after intestinal transplantation. Study information: Those transplanted obtained multivisceral, liver-intestinal, or isolated intestinal grafts. Study-wide findings and caveats: The recipient marrow held GvH clones, and some of them showed up first in ileum or blood.

Assay: immunoSEQ multiplex PCR; the TCRdb copy retains only in-frame clones and omits some. This sample has 20,000 to 30,000 clones, with 75% to 90% found just once. Turning to this clone: No antigen is known for it.

The sequence derives from a human patient who received an intestinal transplant, so some T cells may come from the graft donor. The material sequenced was PBMCs, taken approximately 28 days after intestinal transplant.

The CDR3 loop is CASSIYPDRAGTEAFF. For the CDR3, the DNA is TGTGCCAGCAGCATATACCCGGACAGGGCGGGCACTGAAGCTTTCTTT. This chain connects TRBV7-3 to TRBJ1-1; 8 bases fit TRBD1. The V and J ends lost 5 bases and 4 bases, in that order; junction bases with no gene match: 12. Germline V gene data show CDR1 as SGHTA and CDR2 as FQGTGA. The CDR3 extends over 16 amino acids. The full variable domain, with the rest looked up from reference TRBV7-3 and TRBJ1-1, is GAGVSQTPSNKVTEKGKYVELRCDPISGHTALYWYRQSLGQGPEFLIYFQGTGAADDSGLPNDRFFAVRPEGSVSTLKIQRTERGDSAVYLCASSIYPDRAGTEAFFGQGTRLTVV.